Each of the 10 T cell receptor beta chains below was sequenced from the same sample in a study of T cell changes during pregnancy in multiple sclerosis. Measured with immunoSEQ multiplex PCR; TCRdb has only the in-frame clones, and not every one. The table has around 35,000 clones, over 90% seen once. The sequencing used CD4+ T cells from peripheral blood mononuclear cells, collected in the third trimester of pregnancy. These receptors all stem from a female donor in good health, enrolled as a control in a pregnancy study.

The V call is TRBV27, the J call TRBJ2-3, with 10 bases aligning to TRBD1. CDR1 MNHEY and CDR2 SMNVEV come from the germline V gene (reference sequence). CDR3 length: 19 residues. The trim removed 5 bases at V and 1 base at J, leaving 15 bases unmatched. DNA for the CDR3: TGTGCCAGCAGTCCCCCCAAGAGGACAGGGGGTTTGGGCACAGATACGCAGTATTTT. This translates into CASSPPKRTGGLGTDTQYF.

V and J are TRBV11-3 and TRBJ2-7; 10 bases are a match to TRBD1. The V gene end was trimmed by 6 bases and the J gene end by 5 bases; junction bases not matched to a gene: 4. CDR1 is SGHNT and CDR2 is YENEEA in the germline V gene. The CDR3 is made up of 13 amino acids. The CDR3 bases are TGTGCCAGCAGGTCCGGGACAGGGGACGAGCAGTACTTC. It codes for CASRSGTGDEQYF.

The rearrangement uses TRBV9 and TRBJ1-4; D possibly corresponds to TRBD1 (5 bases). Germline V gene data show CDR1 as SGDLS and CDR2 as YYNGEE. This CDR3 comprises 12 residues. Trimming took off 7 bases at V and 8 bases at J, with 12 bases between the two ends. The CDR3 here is CASGGRNEKLFF. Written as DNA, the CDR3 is TGTGCCAGCGGGGGGAGGAACGAAAAACTGTTTTTT.

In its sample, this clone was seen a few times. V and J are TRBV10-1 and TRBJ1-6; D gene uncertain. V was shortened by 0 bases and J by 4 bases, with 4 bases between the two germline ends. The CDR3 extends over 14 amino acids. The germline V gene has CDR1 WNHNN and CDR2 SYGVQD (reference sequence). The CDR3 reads CASSESRYNSPLHF. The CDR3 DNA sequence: TGCGCCAGCAGTGAGTCCCGGTATAATTCACCCCTCCACTTT.

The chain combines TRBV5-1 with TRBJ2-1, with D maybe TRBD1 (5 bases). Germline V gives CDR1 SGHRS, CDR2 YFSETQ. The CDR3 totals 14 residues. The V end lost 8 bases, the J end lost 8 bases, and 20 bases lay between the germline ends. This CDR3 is CASRNRQLRDEQFF. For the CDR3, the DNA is TGCGCCAGTCGGAACAGACAGTTAAGAGATGAGCAGTTCTTC.

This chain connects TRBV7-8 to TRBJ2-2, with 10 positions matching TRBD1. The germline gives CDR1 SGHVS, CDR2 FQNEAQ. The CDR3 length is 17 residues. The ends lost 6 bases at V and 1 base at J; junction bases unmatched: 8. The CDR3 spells CASRDRDRGLNTGELFF. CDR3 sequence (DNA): TGTGCCAGCAGGGACCGGGACAGGGGTTTGAACACCGGGGAGCTGTTTTTT.

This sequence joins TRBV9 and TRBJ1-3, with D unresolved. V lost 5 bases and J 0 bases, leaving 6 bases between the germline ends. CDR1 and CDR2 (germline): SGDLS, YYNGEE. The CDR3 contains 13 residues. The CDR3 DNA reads TGTGCCAGCAGTAAGAGCTCTGGAAACACCATATATTTT. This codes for CASSKSSGNTIYF.

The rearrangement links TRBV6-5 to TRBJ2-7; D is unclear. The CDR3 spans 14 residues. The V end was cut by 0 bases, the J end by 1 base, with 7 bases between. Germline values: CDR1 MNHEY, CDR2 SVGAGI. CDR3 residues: CASSYSIQSYEQYF. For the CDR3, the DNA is TGTGCCAGCAGTTACTCTATACAGTCCTACGAGCAGTACTTC.

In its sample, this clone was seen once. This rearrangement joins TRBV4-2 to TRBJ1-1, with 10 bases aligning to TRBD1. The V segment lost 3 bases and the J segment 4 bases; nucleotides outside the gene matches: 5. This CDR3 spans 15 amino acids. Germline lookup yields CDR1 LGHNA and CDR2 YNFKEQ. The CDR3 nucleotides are TGTGCCAGCAGCCAGGGGGACAGGGGAGCCACTGAAGCTTTCTTT. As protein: CASSQGDRGATEAFF.

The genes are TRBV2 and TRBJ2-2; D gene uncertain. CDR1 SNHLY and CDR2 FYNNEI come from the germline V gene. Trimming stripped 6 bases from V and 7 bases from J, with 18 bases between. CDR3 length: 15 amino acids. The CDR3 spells CASRPRRSNDGELFF. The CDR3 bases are TGTGCCAGCAGGCCCAGGCGATCAAACGACGGGGAGCTGTTTTTT. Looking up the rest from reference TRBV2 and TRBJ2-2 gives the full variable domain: EPEVTQTPSHQVTQMGQEVILRCVPISNHLYFYWYRQILGQKVEFLVSFYNNEISEKSEIFDDQFSVERPDGSNFTLKIRSTKLEDSAMYFCASRPRRSNDGELFFGEGSRLTVL.